This entry is about one T cell receptor beta chain. Its specificity is unknown. V lost 7 bases and J lost 4, with 19 bases in between. The CDR3 runs 14 residues. Per germline, CDR1 GTSNPN and CDR2 SVGIG (reference sequence). Sequencing followed a ViraFEST assay step that expanded antigen-specific CD4+ T cells with viral peptide pools. On day 10 of culture, CD4+ T cells were separated out. Vaccine recipients had no previous SARS-CoV-2 infection; their nucleocapsid antibodies were negative. With approximately 9.6 ug/ml peptides and around 10 IU/ml IL-2, a few million PBMC per well were cultured. The data belong to a study of vaccination effects on CD4 cells after COVID-19. Measured with immunoSEQ multiplex PCR; TCRdb has only the in-frame clones, and not every one. This sample has roughly 63,000 clones, with over 70% found just once.

The chain recombines TRBV30 with TRBJ1-2; unclear D gene. The sequences come from CD4+ T cells from PBMCs cultured with HCoV-OC43 spike peptides, collected before COVID-19 vaccination. Subset indicated: HCoV-OC43 spike overlapping peptide pool stimulation. The receptor's source is a human donor who received a COVID-19 vaccine. DNA of the CDR3: TGTGCCTACTCCTCGGCGGCGCACCTCTATGGCTACACCTTC. It translates to CAYSSAAHLYGYTF.